Below, 12 T cell receptor beta chains from the same sample are listed, as sequenced in a study of cytomegalovirus exposure and HLA in healthy donors. Researchers ran the PCR with 60 Vbeta and 13 Jbeta primers. Libraries were prepared by immunoSEQ multiplex PCR; TCRdb keeps only in-frame clonotypes and omits some of them. The sample yields roughly 170,000 clones, about 81% seen once. The sample comprised PBMCs. All receptors come from a woman in her thirties in good health and CMV-seronegative.

V usage is TRBV29-1 and J usage is TRBJ2-7; tentative D call: TRBD2 (7 bases). This CDR3 region has 12 residues. The germline gives CDR1 SQVTM, CDR2 ANQGSEA. The germline V and J ends were trimmed by 7 bases and 8 bases, with 18 bases remaining between them. In DNA, the CDR3 is TGCAGCGCAAGGGGGGGCGAGGAAAAGCAGTACTTC. Translation gives CSARGGEEKQYF.

Points on this clone: The junction departs from germline at one end; a sequencing error may be responsible. The chain employs TRBV7-9 and TRBJ2-2; a possible D gene is TRBD2 (5 bases). This CDR3 is 13 amino acids long. Germline V gene data show CDR1 as SEHNR and CDR2 as FQNEAQ (reference sequence). Here the CDR3 reads CSSSPEGTGELFF. CDR3 in DNA: TGTTCCAGCAGCCCCGAGGGTACCGGGGAGCTGTTTTTT. The full variable domain, in which reference TRBV7-9 and TRBJ2-2 provide the parts outside the CDR3, is DTGVSQNPRHKITKRGQNVTFRCDPISEHNRLYWYRQTLGQGPEFLTYFQNEAQLEKSRLLSDRFSAERPKGSFSTLEIQRTEQGDSAMYLCSSSPEGTGELFFGEGSRLTVL.

The chain couples TRBV15 to TRBJ2-1; no firm D call. Per germline, CDR1 LNHNV and CDR2 YYDKDF (reference sequence). This CDR3 region has 12 residues. Trimming removed 8 bases at V and 7 bases at J, with 12 bases between. CDR3 sequence (DNA): TGTGCCACCGGCCCGGGTTTGAATGAGCAGTTCTTC. This gives the protein CATGPGLNEQFF.

The J gene is TRBJ2-4, the V gene TRBV1; TRBD1, the table's D call, lacks a check against the DNA. TRBV1 is assigned pseudogene status. This CDR3 region has 15 residues. Here the CDR3 DNA reads TGCACCAGCAGCCTTGACACAGGGGCAGGCAACATTCAGTACTTC. Encoded protein: CTSSLDTGAGNIQYF.

The chain uses TRBV7-6 and TRBJ2-6; D may be TRBD2 (5 bases). Between the trimmed V and J ends, which lost 0 bases and 2 bases, there was a span of 8 bases. CDR1 SGHVS and CDR2 FNYEAQ come from the germline V gene. This CDR3 spans 16 amino acids. In nucleotides, the CDR3 is TGTGCCAGCAGCTTAGCGCCCGGGGCTGGGGCCAACGTCCTGACTTTC. This codes for CASSLAPGAGANVLTF.

Points on this clone: The same CDR3 can be traced to other DNA sequences in this sample. The chain carries TRBV7-2 and TRBJ1-2; TRBD1 matches 8 bases. The CDR3 is 16 residues long. With V trimmed by 5 bases and J by 0 bases, 8 bases remained unmatched. Germline V gives CDR1 SGHTA, CDR2 FQGNSA. The CDR3 DNA reads as TGTGCCAGCAGCCCCCTCTCGACAGGGGCTAACTATGGCTACACCTTC. The encoded protein is CASSPLSTGANYGYTF.

This chain's CDR3 is CASSSQTGGLGNTIYF. CDR3 DNA sequence: TGTGCCAGCAGCTCCCAGACAGGGGGTCTGGGAAACACCATATATTTT. This chain uses TRBV7-6 with TRBJ1-3; 9 positions agree with TRBD1. The CDR3 extends over 16 amino acids. V trimming: 4 bases; J trimming: 4 bases; junction bases outside the gene matches: 8. The germline V gene has CDR1 SGHVS and CDR2 FNYEAQ.

This clone was observed a few times. J is TRBJ1-2 and V is TRBV5-6, with TRBD1 matching over 9 bases. The V segment lost 4 bases and the J segment 10 bases; nucleotides outside the gene matches: 5. The CDR3 contains 12 residues. The germline gives CDR1 SGHDT, CDR2 YYEEEE. DNA for the CDR3: TGTGCCAGCAGCCTGACAGGGGGTCCCTACACCTTC. Translation: CASSLTGGPYTF.

The chain carries TRBV7-7 and TRBJ2-7; D perhaps matches TRBD1 (6 bases). Trimming removed 1 base from V and 2 bases from J, with 12 bases in between. The CDR3 has 15 residues. Germline CDR1 is SSHAT and CDR2 is FNYEAQ (reference sequence). The CDR3 protein is CASSLGGPGAYEQYF. The CDR3 bases are TGTGCCAGCAGCTTAGGGGGTCCAGGGGCCTACGAGCAGTACTTC.

The J gene is TRBJ2-1, the V gene TRBV6-1; 7 bases are a match to TRBD2. Germline V CDR1 and CDR2: MNHNS, SASEGT. The CDR3 is 13 amino acids. Unmatched junction bases numbered 5, after V lost 8 bases and J lost 4 bases. The CDR3 reads CASGRARYNEQFF. The CDR3 region has the DNA TGTGCCAGCGGGAGGGCCCGTTACAATGAGCAGTTCTTC.

This sequence joins TRBV6-1 and TRBJ1-3, with unresolved D. This CDR3 is built from 15 residues. Trimming cost V 7 bases and J 0 bases, with 13 bases left between them. Germline CDR1 and CDR2: MNHNS and SASEGT. DNA for the CDR3: TGTGCCAGCAACCACCTGACACGCTCTGGAAACACCATATATTTT. Its protein is CASNHLTRSGNTIYF.

This clone showed up just once. V and J are TRBV7-6 and TRBJ2-5; no definite D call. The V end lost 4 bases, the J end lost 5 bases, and 11 bases lay between the germline ends. The CDR3 has 13 amino acids. CDR1 is SGHVS, CDR2 FNYEAQ, per germline. As DNA, the CDR3 is TGTGCCAGCAGCTCTGGGCAATTGGAGACCCAGTACTTC. It specifies CASSSGQLETQYF.